The rows below give T cell receptor beta chains drawn from one sample of a study of chemoradiotherapy in HPV16-positive cancers. Sequenced by immunoSEQ multiplex PCR; TCRdb stores in-frame clones only, minus some. The repertoire holds about 22,000 clones, with 80% to 95% as singletons. Sequencing was performed on blood, taken from a patient who underwent chemoradiotherapy. The receptors were sampled from a human donor with HPV-associated anogenital cancer. CDR3s include the opening cysteine and the closing phenylalanine or tryptophan. Each record gives: V gene, clone size, CDR3 protein. Only part of the rows carry a size: once, few, many, or a class if the clone is expanded.

V: TRBV18; size: NA; CDR3: CASSPPDGRASTGELFF
V: TRBV4-2; size: once; CDR3: CASSQDQAGWVGANTGELFF
V: TRBV4-3; size: NA; CDR3: CASSQVGLAESYNEQFF
V: TRBV5-4; size: NA; CDR3: CASSPLGTWAEQYF
V: TRBV2; size: NA; CDR3: CASSQGGRNTQYF
V: TRBV5-1; size: NA; CDR3: CASSLGQGAFGELFF
V: TRBV2; size: NA; CDR3: CASNPGQDIRSYEQYF
V: TRBV9; size: NA; CDR3: CASSVEGFPSTDTQYF
V: TRBV11-3; size: NA; CDR3: CASSLLQGDTQYF
V: TRBV25-1; size: NA; CDR3: CASSDINYGYTF